A selection of T cell receptor beta chains follows, all from one sample in a study of blood T cells in healthy people across ages. TCRdb analysed the 5' RACE reads with MiXCR anew, one entry per CDR3 protein. Of about a million distinct CDR3 sequences in the sample, around 54% are singletons; the top ten hold 20% to 25%. The source material was blood. Receptors were obtained from a woman in her sixties or seventies in good health. CDR3s include the opening cysteine and the closing phenylalanine or tryptophan. Fields, in order: J gene, D gene, clone size, V gene, CDR3 protein, CDR3 DNA. A D gene is named only where the DNA matches it firmly. The size entry is marked missing in some rows and otherwise reads once, few, many or a size class.

TRBJ2-5 | . | . | TRBV25-1 | CASSHAAERQETQYF | TGTGCCAGCAGTCATGCGGCAGAAAGACAAGAGACCCAGTACTTC
TRBJ2-1 | TRBD1 | . | TRBV25-1 | CASSRQGFNEQFF | TGTGCCAGCAGTAGACAGGGTTTTAATGAGCAGTTCTTC
TRBJ2-7 | TRBD2 | few | TRBV28 | CASSLYGRPYEQYF | TGTGCCAGCAGTTTATACGGGAGGCCTTACGAGCAGTACTTC
TRBJ1-2 | TRBD1 | . | TRBV28 | CASSKTGTGNYGYTF | TGTGCCAGCAGTAAAACCGGGACAGGGAACTATGGCTACACCTTC
TRBJ1-1 | . | many | TRBV4-2 | CASSQDRETEAFF | TGTGCCAGCAGCCAAGATAGGGAGACGGAGGCTTTCTTT
TRBJ2-1 | TRBD2 | . | TRBV20-1 | CSAWAREGLNEQFF | TGCAGTGCTTGGGCACGGGAGGGCCTAAATGAGCAGTTCTTC
TRBJ1-2 | . | . | TRBV7-2 | CASRSSNYGYTF | TGTGCCAGCAGATCATCTAACTATGGCTACACCTTC
TRBJ2-1 | . | . | TRBV29-1 | CSVDPGGGHNEQFF | TGCAGCGTTGATCCTGGCGGGGGCCACAATGAGCAGTTCTTC
TRBJ1-4 | . | . | TRBV4-1 | CASSQDTSRDSRGEKLFF | TGCGCCAGCAGCCAAGATACTTCTAGGGACTCTCGGGGTGAAAAACTGTTTTTT
TRBJ2-5 | TRBD2 | few | TRBV7-2 | CASSPRLASAETQYF | TGTGCCAGCAGCCCGAGACTAGCGTCGGCAGAGACCCAGTACTTC
TRBJ2-1 | TRBD2 | . | TRBV6-2/TRBV6-3 | CASRRGLAGGLNEQFF | TGTGCCAGCAGGCGCGGACTAGCGGGAGGTCTCAATGAGCAGTTCTTC
TRBJ2-1 | TRBD1 | . | TRBV24-1 | CATSDSFGTGGYNEQFF | TGTGCCACCAGTGATTCCTTTGGGACAGGCGGATACAATGAGCAGTTCTTC
TRBJ2-7 | . | . | TRBV2 | CASSALNEQYF | TGTGCCAGCAGTGCACTTAATGAGCAGTACTTC
TRBJ2-4 | . | . | TRBV28 | CASSLRRTAARDIQYF | TGTGCCAGCAGTTTACGCCGGACGGCCGCTCGCGACATTCAGTACTTC
TRBJ1-6 | TRBD1 | . | TRBV2 | CASSQGQGSLNSPLHF | TGTGCCAGCAGTCAAGGACAGGGGTCCCTTAATTCACCCCTCCACTTT
TRBJ1-2 | . | . | TRBV4-1 | CASSQVNFRGISNYGYTF | TGCGCCAGCAGCCAAGTGAATTTCCGAGGGATCTCTAACTATGGCTACACCTTC
TRBJ2-5 | . | . | TRBV5-6 | CASRHKLRGGETQYF | TGTGCCAGCAGACATAAGTTGAGGGGCGGCGAGACCCAGTACTTC
TRBJ1-1 | . | . | TRBV6-5 | CASRTGNTEAFF | TGTGCCAGCAGGACCGGGAACACTGAAGCTTTCTTT
TRBJ1-6 | . | . | TRBV6-1 | CASSVLSPRAESPLHF | TGTGCCAGCAGTGTCCTCTCCCCCCGGGCTGAATCACCCCTCCACTTT
TRBJ2-3 | TRBD2 | few | TRBV7-9 | CASSPTSGSGRGTDTQYF | TGTGCCAGCAGTCCTACTAGCGGGAGTGGAAGAGGCACAGATACGCAGTATTTT
TRBJ1-2 | . | . | TRBV6-6 | CASSPGVGCGYTF | TGTGCCAGCAGTCCGGGGGTGGGCTGTGGCTACACCTTC
TRBJ1-2 | . | . | TRBV20-1 | CSARASGSGYTF | TGCAGTGCTAGGGCCTCAGGGAGTGGCTACACCTTC
TRBJ2-5 | . | . | TRBV5-1 | CASSLEGGHQETQYF | TGCGCCAGCAGCTTGGAAGGGGGACACCAAGAGACCCAGTACTTC
TRBJ2-5 | TRBD1 | . | TRBV20-1 | CSARDPQGAQETQYF | TGCAGTGCTAGAGACCCACAGGGGGCCCAAGAGACCCAGTACTTC
TRBJ2-7 | . | . | TRBV27 | CASMSRTYEQYF | TGTGCCAGCATGAGCAGGACCTACGAGCAGTACTTC
TRBJ2-1 | TRBD1 | . | TRBV11-1 | CASSPALPLARGRGHRGYNEQFF | TGTGCCAGCAGCCCGGCTCTGCCTTTAGCCCGAGGTAGGGGGCATCGAGGATACAATGAGCAGTTCTTC
TRBJ2-7 | . | few | TRBV5-1 | CASTREAVSYEQYF | TGCGCCAGCACCCGAGAGGCAGTATCCTACGAGCAGTACTTC
TRBJ2-1 | TRBD2 | . | TRBV5-6 | CASSLVREGPNEQFF | TGTGCCAGCAGCTTGGTAAGGGAGGGACCCAATGAGCAGTTCTTC
TRBJ2-7 | TRBD1 | few | TRBV7-9 | CASSLIRPGGAEQYF | TGTGCCAGCAGCTTAATTCGTCCAGGGGGCGCCGAGCAGTACTTC
TRBJ2-7 | . | . | TRBV5-1 | CASSLTPRSYEQYF | TGCGCCAGCAGCTTGACCCCACGGAGCTACGAGCAGTACTTC
TRBJ1-1 | TRBD1 | . | TRBV7-2 | CASRRDSRVEAFF | TGTGCCAGCAGAAGGGACAGCAGGGTTGAAGCTTTCTTT
TRBJ2-1 | . | . | TRBV29-1 | CSWKGGPSYNEQFF | TGCAGCTGGAAGGGCGGTCCCTCCTACAATGAGCAGTTCTTC
TRBJ2-7 | . | . | TRBV4-1 | CASSRTPLSYEQYF | TGCGCCAGCAGCCGCACTCCGCTCTCCTACGAGCAGTACTTC
TRBJ2-1 | TRBD2 | few | TRBV28 | CASSLSLLAVQEFF | TGTGCCAGCAGTTTAAGCCTACTAGCGGTACAAGAGTTCTTC
TRBJ2-3 | . | . | TRBV10-3 | CAISESGDSLLAQYF | TGTGCCATCAGTGAGTCGGGGGACTCCCTCTTGGCGCAGTATTTT
TRBJ2-6 | . | many | TRBV7-2 | CASRPQSSGANVLTF | TGTGCCAGCAGACCACAGAGCTCTGGGGCCAACGTCCTGACTTTC
TRBJ2-3 | . | few | TRBV2 | CASSERGATGVRRTDTQYF | TGTGCCAGCAGTGAGAGGGGGGCAACAGGGGTACGTCGCACAGATACGCAGTATTTT
TRBJ2-6 | . | few | TRBV5-1 | CASSLGDSGANVLTF | TGCGCCAGCAGCCTCGGCGACTCTGGGGCCAACGTCCTGACTTTC
TRBJ2-7 | TRBD2 | . | TRBV28 | CASSLTIRGLAEPYEQYF | TGTGCCAGCAGTTTAACAATCAGGGGACTAGCGGAGCCATACGAGCAGTACTTC
TRBJ2-3 | . | once | TRBV2 | CASSRQLTSTDTQYF | TGTGCCAGCAGTCGACAGCTAACAAGCACAGATACGCAGTATTTT
TRBJ2-5 | . | . | TRBV28 | CASNKTRNQETQYF | TGTGCCAGCAACAAGACTAGAAACCAAGAGACCCAGTACTTC
TRBJ2-1 | . | . | TRBV18 | CASSPRRGSSYNEQFF | TGTGCCAGCTCACCCAGACGTGGGTCCTCCTACAATGAGCAGTTCTTC
TRBJ2-7 | . | . | TRBV20-1 | CSAEPRDAPSSYNEQYF | TGCAGTGCTGAGCCGCGGGATGCCCCTAGCTCCTACAATGAGCAGTACTTC
TRBJ2-7 | . | . | TRBV11-2 | CASSFGVSYGEQYF | TGTGCCAGCAGCTTCGGAGTATCCTACGGCGAGCAGTACTTC